This TCR beta chain was identified in a study of blood T cell repertoires in COVID-19. Germline V CDR1 and CDR2: ENHRY, SYGVKD. V was clipped by 8 bases and J by 1 base, with 5 bases between them. CDR3 length: 11 amino acids. Clones were sequenced by immunoSEQ multiplex PCR, and TCRdb holds only the in-frame ones, with some missing. The data contain fewer than 300,000 clones, 84% of them singletons. This clonotype was sampled from a human donor in a cohort sampled during active COVID-19. Sequencing input: peripheral blood. The rearrangement joins TRBV10-3 to TRBJ1-1; D unclear. The CDR3 nucleotides read TGTGCCATCGCCAGGAACACTGAAGCTTTCTTT. This gives the protein CAIARNTEAFF.